Presented here are 12 T cell receptor beta chains from one specimen sequenced in a study of vaccination and CD4 T cells after COVID-19. Cultured CD4+ T cell DNA underwent sequencing with the Oncomine TCR Beta short-read assay. TCRdb reanalysed the PCR reads using MiXCR and keeps one entry per CDR3 protein. The sample has around 5,600 distinct CDR3 sequences; roughly 66% are singletons. Their antigens are not known. As to treatment: roughly 11-day PBMC culture with coronavirus spike peptide pools or control peptides (ViraFEST assay). CD4+ T lymphocytes from the unexposed donor were collected before the COVID-19 pandemic (2011-2018). Sequencing was done on a sample of CD4+ T cells from blood, cultured in vitro. Receptors originate from a human donor in good health.

The chain joins TRBV27 to TRBJ2-2; TRBD2 aligns across 7 bases. There are 17 residues in the CDR3. CDR1 and CDR2 from the germline V gene are MNHEY and SMNVEV (reference sequence). V was pared by 3 bases and J by 4 bases, with 11 bases of the junction left unmatched. Written as DNA, the CDR3 is TGTGCCAGCAGTTTTCATCCGGGGGGAACAGGCACCGGGGAGCTGTTTTTT. This gives the protein CASSFHPGGTGTGELFF.

This clonotype was recorded a few times. This chain joins TRBV20-1 and TRBJ1-5, with 8 bases lining up with TRBD1. CDR3 size: 15 residues. V was pared by 7 bases and J by 6 bases, with 14 bases of the junction left unmatched. The germline V gene has CDR1 DFQATT and CDR2 SNEGSKA (reference sequence). CDR3 sequence (DNA): TGCAGTGTCGTATCCCCACAGGGGGAAGGTCAGCCCCAGCATTTT. This translates into CSVVSPQGEGQPQHF.

In this sample, this clonotype turned up once. This chain links TRBV15 with TRBJ1-1; D possibly corresponds to TRBD1 (6 bases). Germline loops: CDR1 LNHNV, CDR2 YYDKDF (reference sequence). This CDR3 spans 13 amino acids. V shed 4 bases and J shed 4 bases, with 10 bases lying between them. The CDR3 region is CATSTIGGTEAFF. Written as DNA, the CDR3 is TGTGCCACCAGCACAATAGGGGGCACTGAAGCTTTCTTT.

The chain carries TRBV20-1 and TRBJ1-5, with a tentative D call TRBD1 (5 bases). V was pared by 5 bases and J by 7 bases, with 21 bases between. This CDR3 has 15 residues. Per germline, CDR1 DFQATT and CDR2 SNEGSKA (reference sequence). CDR3 nucleotide sequence: TGCAGTGCTCTGGGGGAAAGGGGCCTGGAGCAGCCCCAGCATTTT. It encodes CSALGERGLEQPQHF.

The rearrangement links TRBV7-8 to TRBJ1-5, with D possibly matching TRBD1 (6 bases). V was pared by 5 bases and J by 0 bases, with 14 bases between. Germline CDR1 SGHVS, CDR2 FQNEAQ. CDR3 length: 16 amino acids. This CDR3 reads CASSPPTGLSNQPQHF. In DNA, the CDR3 is TGTGCCAGCAGCCCCCCGACAGGACTTAGCAATCAGCCCCAGCATTTT.

In its sample, this clonotype was seen once. The chain joins TRBV5-1 to TRBJ1-1, with unresolved D. Trimming took 1 base from V and 1 from J, leaving 8 bases between them. Germline-derived CDR1 and CDR2 are SGHRS and YFSETQ. The CDR3 is 14 amino acids. CDR3 coding DNA: TGCGCCAGCAGCTTGCGGACGGAGAACACTGAAGCTTTCTTT. Translated, it gives CASSLRTENTEAFF.

The V call is TRBV20-1, the J call TRBJ2-3; D is possibly TRBD2 (7 bases). Germline lookup yields CDR1 DFQATT and CDR2 SNEGSKA (reference sequence). This CDR3 spans 17 amino acids. V was trimmed by 6 bases and J by 6 bases, leaving 28 bases between them. CDR3 residues: CSAIGGGHGEKTDTQYF. The CDR3 DNA reads as TGCAGTGCGATAGGGGGGGGGCATGGGGAAAAGACCGATACGCAGTATTTT.

V and J are TRBV30 and TRBJ1-6; 7 nucleotides align to TRBD1. Trimming cost V 5 bases and J 6 bases; bases outside gene matches: 7. CDR3 length equals 14 residues. The germline V gene encodes CDR1 GTSNPN and CDR2 SVGIG (reference sequence). CDR3 bases: TGTGCCTGGTTAGGGGGCATAGGTAATTCACCCCTCCACTTT. This translates into CAWLGGIGNSPLHF.

The rearrangement links TRBV20-1 to TRBJ2-5, with 8 bases aligning to TRBD2. The ends lost 5 bases at V and 5 bases at J; junction bases unmatched: 13. This CDR3 has 15 amino acids. Germline CDR1 DFQATT, CDR2 SNEGSKA (reference sequence). CDR3 nucleotides: TGCAGTGCTCCAGCGGGAGTTCTTCGGTTGGAGACCCAGTACTTC. It codes for CSAPAGVLRLETQYF.

The V and J genes are TRBV4-3 and TRBJ1-1; perhaps TRBD1 as D (5 bases). The germline V and J ends were trimmed by 0 bases and 1 base, with 12 bases remaining between them. Germline assignment: CDR1 LGHNA and CDR2 YSLEER. This CDR3 has 16 amino acids. The CDR3: CASSQEAGNSNTEAFF. The CDR3 DNA is TGCGCCAGCAGCCAAGAGGCAGGGAATTCGAACACTGAAGCTTTCTTT.

This rearrangement joins TRBV20-1 to TRBJ2-2; TRBD2 matches at 7 bases. The V gene's germline CDR1 is DFQATT and CDR2 SNEGSKA (reference sequence). V was pared by 0 bases and J by 4 bases, with 8 bases of the junction left unmatched. There are 16 residues in the CDR3. The CDR3 bases are TGCAGTGCTAGAGAAGGAGCGGGGCCTTCCACCGGGGAGCTGTTTTTT. Translated: CSAREGAGPSTGELFF.

V and J are TRBV11-3 and TRBJ2-5, with D uncertain. V was clipped by 5 bases and J by 2 bases, with 18 bases between them. The CDR3 runs to 16 residues. Germline V gene sequence: CDR1 SGHNT, CDR2 YENEEA. The CDR3 loop is CASSPAGGLSQETQYF. CDR3 in DNA: TGTGCCAGCAGCCCCGCTGGCGGTCTCAGTCAAGAGACCCAGTACTTC.